This TCR beta chain was identified in a study of type 1 regulatory T cells. This clonotype was counted only a few times. Antigen unknown. MiXCR, applied by TCRdb to the reads, yields one record per CDR3 protein. Of about 65,000 distinct CDR3 sequences in the sample, just under 50% were seen once. Germline V gives CDR1 DFQATT, CDR2 SNEGSKA (reference sequence). CDR3 length equals 15 residues. The trim removed 6 bases at V and 6 bases at J, leaving 12 bases unmatched. The source of this sequence is a human donor in good health. What was sequenced was cultured non-Tr1 T cells, either the whole culture or a sorted T cell fraction (not recorded which). The V call is TRBV20-1, the J call TRBJ1-4; 8 bases fit TRBD1. CDR3 in amino acids: CSALSRTGTDEKLFF. The CDR3 DNA reads TGCAGTGCCTTAAGTCGGACAGGGACTGATGAAAAACTGTTTTTT.